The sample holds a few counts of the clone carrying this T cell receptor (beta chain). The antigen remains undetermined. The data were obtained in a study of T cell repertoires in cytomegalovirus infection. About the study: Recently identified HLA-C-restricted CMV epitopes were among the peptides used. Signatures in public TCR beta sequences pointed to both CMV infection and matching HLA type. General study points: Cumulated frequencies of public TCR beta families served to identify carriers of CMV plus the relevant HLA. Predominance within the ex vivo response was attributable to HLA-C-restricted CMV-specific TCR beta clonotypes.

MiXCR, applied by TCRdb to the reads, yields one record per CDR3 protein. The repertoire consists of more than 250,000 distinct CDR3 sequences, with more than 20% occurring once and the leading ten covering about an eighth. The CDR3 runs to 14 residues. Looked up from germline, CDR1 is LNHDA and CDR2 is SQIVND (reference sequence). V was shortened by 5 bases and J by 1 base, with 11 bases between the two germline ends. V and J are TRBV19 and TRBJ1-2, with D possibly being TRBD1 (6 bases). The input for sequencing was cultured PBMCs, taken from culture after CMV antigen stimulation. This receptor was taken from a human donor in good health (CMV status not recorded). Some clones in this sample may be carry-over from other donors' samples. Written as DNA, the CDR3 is TGTGCCAGTAGTCCGGGACACCTTAACTATGGCTACACCTTC. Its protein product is CASSPGHLNYGYTF. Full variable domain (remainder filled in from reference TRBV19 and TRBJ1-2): DGGITQSPKYLFRKEGQNVTLSCEQNLNHDAMYWYRQDPGQGLRLIYYSQIVNDFQKGDIAEGYSVSREKKESFPLTVTSAQKNPTAFYLCASSPGHLNYGYTFGSGTRLTVV.